The rows below give T cell receptor beta chains drawn from one sample of a study of T cells in Graves' hyperthyroidism and ophthalmopathy. From the multiplex PCR reads, TCRdb called clonotypes with MiXCR, one entry per CDR3 protein. The data contain some 500,000 distinct CDR3 sequences, approximately 24% of them singletons. Specimen: blood. Source of these receptors: a woman aged 30 to 39 with Graves' ophthalmopathy. CDR3s include the opening cysteine and the closing phenylalanine or tryptophan. Fields, in order: D gene, CDR3 length, J gene, V gene, clone size, CDR3 protein, CDR3 DNA. D genes are given only for firm matches. Clone size appears in some rows only: once, few, many, or a class for an expanded clone.

d_call: TRBD1
cdr3_length: 15
j_call: TRBJ2-7
v_call: TRBV4-1
clone_size: many
cdr3_aa: CASSNGQGFLYEQYF
cdr3_nt: TGCGCCAGCAGCAACGGACAGGGATTTCTCTACGAGCAGTACTTC

d_call: TRBD1
cdr3_length: 17
j_call: TRBJ1-4
v_call: TRBV4-1
clone_size: .
cdr3_aa: CASSQPGQGVSNEKLFF
cdr3_nt: TGCGCCAGCAGCCAACCGGGACAGGGTGTTTCGAATGAAAAACTGTTTTTT

d_call: .
cdr3_length: 15
j_call: TRBJ2-5
v_call: TRBV28
clone_size: many
cdr3_aa: CASRPQAEYQETQYF
cdr3_nt: TGTGCCAGCAGACCCCAGGCAGAGTACCAAGAGACCCAGTACTTC

d_call: .
cdr3_length: 14
j_call: TRBJ1-6
v_call: TRBV2
clone_size: .
cdr3_aa: CASSENVIGSPLHF
cdr3_nt: TGTGCCAGCAGTGAAAACGTCATTGGTTCACCCCTCCACTTT

d_call: TRBD1
cdr3_length: 12
j_call: TRBJ2-7
v_call: TRBV5-1
clone_size: many
cdr3_aa: CASSEQGNEQYF
cdr3_nt: TGCGCCAGCAGCGAACAGGGGAACGAGCAGTACTTC

d_call: TRBD2
cdr3_length: 16
j_call: TRBJ2-5
v_call: TRBV6-2/TRBV6-3
clone_size: many
cdr3_aa: CASSSGAGGLQETQYF
cdr3_nt: TGTGCCAGCTCTTCAGGGGCGGGGGGGCTACAAGAGACCCAGTACTTC

d_call: .
cdr3_length: 16
j_call: TRBJ1-1
v_call: TRBV9
clone_size: few
cdr3_aa: CASSPPRHLGGTEAFF
cdr3_nt: TGTGCCAGCAGCCCCCCGCGCCACCTGGGGGGCACTGAAGCTTTCTTT

d_call: .
cdr3_length: 13
j_call: TRBJ1-6
v_call: TRBV2
clone_size: many
cdr3_aa: CASLDGFNSPLHF
cdr3_nt: TGTGCCAGCCTCGACGGGTTCAATTCACCCCTCCACTTT

d_call: .
cdr3_length: 13
j_call: TRBJ2-2
v_call: TRBV7-2
clone_size: many
cdr3_aa: CASSLTATGELFF
cdr3_nt: TGTGCCAGCAGCTTAACAGCCACCGGGGAGCTGTTTTTT

d_call: .
cdr3_length: 12
j_call: TRBJ1-1
v_call: TRBV29-1
clone_size: many
cdr3_aa: CSASQGTPEAFF
cdr3_nt: TGCAGCGCATCACAGGGTACCCCTGAAGCTTTCTTT

d_call: .
cdr3_length: 13
j_call: TRBJ2-3
v_call: TRBV11-1
clone_size: few
cdr3_aa: CASSFQGGNTQYF
cdr3_nt: TGTGCCAGCAGCTTTCAGGGTGGGAATACGCAGTATTTT

d_call: TRBD1
cdr3_length: 15
j_call: TRBJ2-5
v_call: TRBV12-3/TRBV12-4
clone_size: many
cdr3_aa: CASSWTGGLVETQYF
cdr3_nt: TGTGCCAGCAGTTGGACAGGGGGCTTGGTAGAGACCCAGTACTTC

d_call: .
cdr3_length: 15
j_call: TRBJ1-2
v_call: TRBV6-5
clone_size: many
cdr3_aa: CASSYSRSGSGGYTF
cdr3_nt: TGTGCCAGCAGTTACTCGAGGTCCGGGAGCGGAGGCTACACCTTC

d_call: .
cdr3_length: 14
j_call: TRBJ2-7
v_call: TRBV6-5
clone_size: few
cdr3_aa: CASSSDREAYEQYF
cdr3_nt: TGTGCCAGCAGTTCCGACAGGGAGGCCTACGAGCAGTACTTC

d_call: .
cdr3_length: 14
j_call: TRBJ1-1
v_call: TRBV18
clone_size: many
cdr3_aa: CASSPGFGAPEAFF
cdr3_nt: TGTGCCAGCTCACCCGGGTTCGGGGCCCCTGAAGCTTTCTTT

d_call: TRBD1
cdr3_length: 14
j_call: TRBJ2-5
v_call: TRBV20-1
clone_size: .
cdr3_aa: CSAQGQGAGETQYF
cdr3_nt: TGCAGTGCCCAGGGGCAGGGGGCTGGAGAGACCCAGTACTTC

d_call: .
cdr3_length: 13
j_call: TRBJ1-2
v_call: TRBV6-1
clone_size: few
cdr3_aa: CASRGVAYYGYTF
cdr3_nt: TGTGCCAGCCGGGGGGTGGCTTACTATGGCTACACCTTC